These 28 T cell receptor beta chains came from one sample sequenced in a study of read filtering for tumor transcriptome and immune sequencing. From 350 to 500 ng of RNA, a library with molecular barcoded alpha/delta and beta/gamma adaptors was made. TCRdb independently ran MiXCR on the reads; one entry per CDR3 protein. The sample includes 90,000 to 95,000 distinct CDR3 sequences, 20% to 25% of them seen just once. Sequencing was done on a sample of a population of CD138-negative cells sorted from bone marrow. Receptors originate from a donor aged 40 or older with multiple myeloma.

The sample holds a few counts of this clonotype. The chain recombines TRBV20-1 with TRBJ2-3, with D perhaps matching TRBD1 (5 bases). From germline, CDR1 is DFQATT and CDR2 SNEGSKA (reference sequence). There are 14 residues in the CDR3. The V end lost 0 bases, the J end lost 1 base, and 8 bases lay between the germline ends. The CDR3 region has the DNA TGCAGTGCTAGAGAAGGCAGGGGCACAGATACGCAGTATTTT. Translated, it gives CSAREGRGTDTQYF.

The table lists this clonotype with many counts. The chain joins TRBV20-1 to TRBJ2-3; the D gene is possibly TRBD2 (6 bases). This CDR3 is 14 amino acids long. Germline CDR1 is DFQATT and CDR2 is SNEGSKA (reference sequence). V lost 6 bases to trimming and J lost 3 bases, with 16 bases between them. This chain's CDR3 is CSAKQTRGTDTQYF. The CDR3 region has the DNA TGCAGTGCAAAACAGACCCGGGGGACAGATACGCAGTATTTT.

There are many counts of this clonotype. The CDR3 here is CATYLGGLTEAFF. The CDR3 DNA reads TGTGCCACGTACCTAGGGGGGCTTACTGAAGCTTTCTTT. The gene calls are TRBV28 and TRBJ1-1, with D perhaps TRBD1 (6 bases). Trimming shortened V by 10 bases and J by 5 bases, and 17 bases separated the two germline ends. The CDR3 length is 13 residues. Germline V gene data show CDR1 as MDHEN and CDR2 as SYDVKM. Full variable domain (remainder filled in from reference TRBV28 and TRBJ1-1): DVKVTQSSRYLVKRTGEKVFLECVQDMDHENMFWYRQDPGLGLRLIYFSYDVKMKEKGDIPEGYSVSREKKERFSLILESASTNQTSMYLCATYLGGLTEAFFGQGTRLTVV.

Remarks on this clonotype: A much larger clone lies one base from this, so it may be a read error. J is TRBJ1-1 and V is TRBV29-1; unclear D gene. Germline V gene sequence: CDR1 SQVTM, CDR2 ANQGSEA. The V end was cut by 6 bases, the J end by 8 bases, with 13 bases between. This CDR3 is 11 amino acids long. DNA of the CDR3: TGCAGCGTCGTCCCTCTACTAGAAGCTTTCTTT. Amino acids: CSVVPLLEAFF. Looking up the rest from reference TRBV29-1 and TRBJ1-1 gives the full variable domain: SAVISQKPSRDICQRGTSLTIQCQVDSQVTMMFWYRQQPGQSLTLIATANQGSEATYESGFVIDKFPISRPNLTFSTLTVSNMSPEDSSIYLCSVVPLLEAFFGQGTRLTVV.

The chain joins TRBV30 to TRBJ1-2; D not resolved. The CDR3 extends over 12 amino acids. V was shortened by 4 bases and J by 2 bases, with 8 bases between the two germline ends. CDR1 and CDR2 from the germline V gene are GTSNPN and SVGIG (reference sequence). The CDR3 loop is CAWTGLNYGYTF. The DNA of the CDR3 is TGTGCCTGGACTGGACTGAACTATGGCTACACCTTC.

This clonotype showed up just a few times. The CDR3 DNA reads as TGTGCCACCAGTGACCCCCGACTCGGGAGCAATCAGCCCCAGCATTTT. Translating it yields CATSDPRLGSNQPQHF. This chain uses TRBV24-1 with TRBJ1-5; D not resolved. Trimming pared 4 bases from V and 1 base from J, leaving 13 bases between. Germline CDR1 and CDR2: KGHDR and SFDVKD. The CDR3 is 16 amino acids.

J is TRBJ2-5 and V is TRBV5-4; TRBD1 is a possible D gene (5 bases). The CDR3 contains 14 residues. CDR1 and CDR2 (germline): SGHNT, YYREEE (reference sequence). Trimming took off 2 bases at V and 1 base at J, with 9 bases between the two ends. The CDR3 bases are TGTGCCAGCAGCTTAAACAGGCTCCAAGAGACCCAGTACTTC. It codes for CASSLNRLQETQYF.

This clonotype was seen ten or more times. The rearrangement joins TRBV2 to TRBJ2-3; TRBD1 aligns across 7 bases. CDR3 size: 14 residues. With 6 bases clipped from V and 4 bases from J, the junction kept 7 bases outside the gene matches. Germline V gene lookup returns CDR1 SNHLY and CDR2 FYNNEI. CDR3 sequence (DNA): TGTGCCAGCAGCCGACAGGGAACGGCAGATACGCAGTATTTT. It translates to CASSRQGTADTQYF. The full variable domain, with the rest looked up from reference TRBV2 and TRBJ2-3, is EPEVTQTPSHQVTQMGQEVILRCVPISNHLYFYWYRQILGQKVEFLVSFYNNEISEKSEIFDDQFSVERPDGSNFTLKIRSTKLEDSAMYFCASSRQGTADTQYFGPGTRLTVL.

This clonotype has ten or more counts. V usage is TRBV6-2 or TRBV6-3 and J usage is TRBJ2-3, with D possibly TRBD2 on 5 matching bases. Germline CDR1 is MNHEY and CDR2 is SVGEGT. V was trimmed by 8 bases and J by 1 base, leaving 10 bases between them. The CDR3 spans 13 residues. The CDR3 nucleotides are TGTGCCAGCGAGGGAAGTGGCACAGATACGCAGTATTTT. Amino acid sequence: CASEGSGTDTQYF.

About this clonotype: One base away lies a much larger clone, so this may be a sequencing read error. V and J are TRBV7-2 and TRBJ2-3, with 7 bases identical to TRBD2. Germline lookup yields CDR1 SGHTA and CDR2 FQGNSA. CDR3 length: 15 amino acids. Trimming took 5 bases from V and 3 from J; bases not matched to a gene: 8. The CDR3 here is CASSLFGGSTDTQYF. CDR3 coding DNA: TGTGCCAGCAGCCTTTTCGGGGGGAGTACAGATACGCAGTATTTT.

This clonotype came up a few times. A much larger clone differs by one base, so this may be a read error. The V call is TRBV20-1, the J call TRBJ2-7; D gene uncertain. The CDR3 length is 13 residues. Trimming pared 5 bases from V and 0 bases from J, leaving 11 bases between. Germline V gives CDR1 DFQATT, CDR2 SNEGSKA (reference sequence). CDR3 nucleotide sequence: TGCAGTGCTGGGTCAGCGTACTCCTACGAGCAGTACTTC. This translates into CSAGSAYSYEQYF.

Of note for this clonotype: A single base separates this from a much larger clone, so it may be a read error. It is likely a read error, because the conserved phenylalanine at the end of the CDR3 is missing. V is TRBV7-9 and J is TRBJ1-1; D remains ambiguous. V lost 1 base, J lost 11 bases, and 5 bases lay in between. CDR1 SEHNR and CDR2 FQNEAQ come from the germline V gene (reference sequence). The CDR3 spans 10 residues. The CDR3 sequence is CASSLDDAFL. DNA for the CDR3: TGTGCCAGCAGCTTAGATGACGCTTTCCTT.

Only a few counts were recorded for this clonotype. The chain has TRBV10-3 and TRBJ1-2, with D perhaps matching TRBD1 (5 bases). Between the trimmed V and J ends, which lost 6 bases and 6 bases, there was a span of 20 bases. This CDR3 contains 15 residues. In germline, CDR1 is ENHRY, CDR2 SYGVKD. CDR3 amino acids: CAIRNGGASTHGYTF. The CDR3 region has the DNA TGTGCCATCAGGAACGGAGGGGCATCCACCCATGGCTACACCTTC.

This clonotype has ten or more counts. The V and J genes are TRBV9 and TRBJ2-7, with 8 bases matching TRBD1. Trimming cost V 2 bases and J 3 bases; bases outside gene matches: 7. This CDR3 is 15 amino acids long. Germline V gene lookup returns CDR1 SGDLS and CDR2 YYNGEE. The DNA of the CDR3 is TGTGCCAGCAGCGTGGGAGGACAGGGCCTCTACGAGCAGTACTTC. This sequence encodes CASSVGGQGLYEQYF. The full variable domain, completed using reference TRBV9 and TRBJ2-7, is DSGVTQTPKHLITATGQRVTLRCSPRSGDLSVYWYQQSLDQGLQFLIQYYNGEERAKGNILERFSAQQFPDLHSELNLSSLELGDSALYFCASSVGGQGLYEQYFGPGTRLTVT.

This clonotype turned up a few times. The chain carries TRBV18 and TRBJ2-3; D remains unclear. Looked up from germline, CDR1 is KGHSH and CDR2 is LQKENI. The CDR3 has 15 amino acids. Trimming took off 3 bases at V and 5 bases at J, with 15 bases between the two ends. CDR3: CASSPLAVSKDTQYF. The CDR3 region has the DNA TGTGCCAGCTCACCGTTGGCAGTTTCTAAAGATACGCAGTATTTT.

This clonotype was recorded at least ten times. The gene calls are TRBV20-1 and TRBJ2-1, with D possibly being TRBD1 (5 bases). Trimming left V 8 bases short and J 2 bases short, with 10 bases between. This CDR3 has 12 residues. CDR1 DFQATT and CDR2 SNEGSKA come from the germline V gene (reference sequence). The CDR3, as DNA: TGCAGTACGGACACCACCTACAATGAGCAGTTCTTC. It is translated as CSTDTTYNEQFF.

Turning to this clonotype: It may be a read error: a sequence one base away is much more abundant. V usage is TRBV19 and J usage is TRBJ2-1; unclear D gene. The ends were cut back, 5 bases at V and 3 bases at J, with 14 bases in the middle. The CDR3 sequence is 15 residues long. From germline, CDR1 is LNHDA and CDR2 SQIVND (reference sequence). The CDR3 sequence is CASSSYPNNYNEQFF. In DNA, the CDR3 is TGTGCCAGTAGTTCATACCCTAATAACTACAATGAGCAGTTCTTC. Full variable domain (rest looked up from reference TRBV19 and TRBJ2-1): DGGITQSPKYLFRKEGQNVTLSCEQNLNHDAMYWYRQDPGQGLRLIYYSQIVNDFQKGDIAEGYSVSREKKESFPLTVTSAQKNPTAFYLCASSSYPNNYNEQFFGPGTRLTVL.

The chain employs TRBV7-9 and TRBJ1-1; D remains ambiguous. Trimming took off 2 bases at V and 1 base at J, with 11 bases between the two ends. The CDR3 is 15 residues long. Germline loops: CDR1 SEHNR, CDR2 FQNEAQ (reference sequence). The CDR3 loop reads CASSLRTGGNTEAFF. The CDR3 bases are TGTGCCAGCAGCTTAAGGACTGGCGGGAACACTGAAGCTTTCTTT.

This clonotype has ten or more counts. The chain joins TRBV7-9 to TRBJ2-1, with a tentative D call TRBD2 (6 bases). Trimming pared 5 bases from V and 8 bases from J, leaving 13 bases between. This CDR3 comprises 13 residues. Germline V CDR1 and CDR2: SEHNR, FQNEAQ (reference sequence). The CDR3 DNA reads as TGTGCCAGCAGCGGGGGACTTGACGATGAGCAGTTCTTC. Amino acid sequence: CASSGGLDDEQFF.

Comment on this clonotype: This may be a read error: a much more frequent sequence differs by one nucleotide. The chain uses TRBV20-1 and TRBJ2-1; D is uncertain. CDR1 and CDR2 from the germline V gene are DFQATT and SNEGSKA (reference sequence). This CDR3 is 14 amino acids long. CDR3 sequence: CGARDLVSYNEQFF. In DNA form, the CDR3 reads TGCGGTGCTAGAGATTTGGTATCATACAATGAGCAGTTCTTC.

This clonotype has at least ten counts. The CDR3 loop reads CASRPPGEQFF. In DNA, the CDR3 is TGTGCCAGCAGACCCCCGGGGGAGCAGTTCTTC. V and J are TRBV6-4 and TRBJ2-1; D is perhaps TRBD2 (5 bases). Trimming removed 6 bases at V and 10 bases at J, with 10 bases between. Germline CDR1 and CDR2: MRHNA and SNTAGT. This CDR3 has 11 amino acids.

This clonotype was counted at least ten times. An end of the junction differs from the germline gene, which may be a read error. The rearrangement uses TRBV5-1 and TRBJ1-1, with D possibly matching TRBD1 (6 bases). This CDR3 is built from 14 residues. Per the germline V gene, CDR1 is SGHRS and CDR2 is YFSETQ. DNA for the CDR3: TGTGCCAGCAGTTTCCAGGGGCGGAACACTGAAGCTTTCTTT. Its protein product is CASSFQGRNTEAFF.

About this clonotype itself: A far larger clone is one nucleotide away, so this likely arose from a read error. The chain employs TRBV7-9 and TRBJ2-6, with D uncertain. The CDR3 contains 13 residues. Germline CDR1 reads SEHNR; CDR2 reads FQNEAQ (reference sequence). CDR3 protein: CASNLSRANVLTF. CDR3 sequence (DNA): TGTGCCAGCAACCTCTCTAGGGCCAACGTCCTGACTTTC.

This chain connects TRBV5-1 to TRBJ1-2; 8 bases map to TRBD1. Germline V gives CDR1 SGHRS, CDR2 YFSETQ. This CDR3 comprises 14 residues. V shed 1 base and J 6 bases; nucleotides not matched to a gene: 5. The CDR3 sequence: CASSLQGARDGYTF. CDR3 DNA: TGCGCCAGCAGCTTGCAGGGGGCTCGGGATGGCTACACCTTC.

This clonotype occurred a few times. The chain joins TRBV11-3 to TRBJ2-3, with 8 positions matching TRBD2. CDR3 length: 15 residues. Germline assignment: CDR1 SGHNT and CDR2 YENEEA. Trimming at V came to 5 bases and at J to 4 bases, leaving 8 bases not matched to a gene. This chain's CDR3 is CASSAGGAVADTQYF. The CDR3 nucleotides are TGTGCCAGCAGCGCCGGGGGGGCGGTGGCAGATACGCAGTATTTT.

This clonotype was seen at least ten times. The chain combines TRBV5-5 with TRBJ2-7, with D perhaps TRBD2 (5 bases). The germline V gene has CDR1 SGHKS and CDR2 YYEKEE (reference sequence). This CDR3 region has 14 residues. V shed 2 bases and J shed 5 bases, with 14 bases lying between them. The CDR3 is CASSLNFPGNEQYF. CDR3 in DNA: TGTGCCAGCAGCTTAAATTTTCCGGGGAACGAGCAGTACTTC.

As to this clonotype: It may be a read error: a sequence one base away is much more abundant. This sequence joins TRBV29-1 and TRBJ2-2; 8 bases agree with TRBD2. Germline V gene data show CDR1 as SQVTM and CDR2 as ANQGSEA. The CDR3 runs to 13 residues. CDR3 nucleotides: TGCAGCGACCGGACTAGCCGAGCCGGGGAGCTGTCTTTT. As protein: CSDRTSRAGELSF.

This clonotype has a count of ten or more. CDR3 nucleotides: TGCAGTGCGCCGGACTTGCCCTACGAGCAGTACTTC. This codes for CSAPDLPYEQYF. The chain employs TRBV20-1 and TRBJ2-7; D may be TRBD2 (5 bases). This CDR3 has 12 amino acids. The V end was cut by 6 bases, the J end by 2 bases, with 11 bases between. Germline V gene data show CDR1 as DFQATT and CDR2 as SNEGSKA (reference sequence).